This T cell receptor beta chain appears in the sequencing data of a study of PD-1 blockade in classical Hodgkin lymphoma. Overall study findings and caveats: It was among complete responders that baseline diversity resembled that of newly diagnosed patients. Healthy donors were reported to have higher baseline TCR diversity than newly diagnosed patients.

About this clone: Its antigen remains unidentified.

The sample's time point: cycle 4 day 1 (C4D1), after 5 to 7 weeks of nivolumab. Relapse after autologous stem cell transplantation occurred in every patient, and brentuximab vedotin exposure varied. V lost 2 bases to trimming and J lost 2 bases, with 4 bases between them. The CDR3 runs 13 residues. Germline assignment: CDR1 SGHVS and CDR2 FQNEAQ. Here immunoSEQ multiplex PCR was the method, and the copy in TCRdb shows in-frame clones only, minus some. Of about 41,000 clones detected, around 74% appear once; the ten largest clones hold about 2.7%. Sequenced here: peripheral blood mononuclear cells (PBMCs), sampled before the fourth cycle of nivolumab. The chain combines TRBV7-8 with TRBJ2-1; D remains unclear. The clonotype comes from a human donor with classical Hodgkin lymphoma. The CDR3 sequence is CASSLIPYNEQFF. The CDR3 bases are TGTGCCAGCAGCTTAATCCCCTACAATGAGCAGTTCTTC.